The 27 T cell receptor beta chains listed next were all sequenced from one sample in a study of immune evolution from preneoplasia to lung adenocarcinoma. Using immunoSEQ multiplex PCR, the repertoire was profiled, and TCRdb retains in-frame clones only, with some absent. This table holds roughly 40,000 clones, roughly 68% found once. The specimen was FFPE invasive lung adenocarcinoma tissue. The receptors derive from a person in their sixties with lung adenocarcinoma.

This clone was counted only a few times. The chain joins TRBV6-4 to TRBJ2-3, with 8 nucleotides matching TRBD2. Trimming at V came to 5 bases and at J to 4 bases, leaving 11 bases not matched to a gene. The CDR3 contains 16 residues. Germline V gives CDR1 MRHNA, CDR2 SNTAGT. As DNA, the CDR3 is TGTGCCAGCAGTCGATCACCGGGAGGGGGGGCAGATACGCAGTATTTT. Protein product: CASSRSPGGGADTQYF.

This clone has just one count. The chain is built from TRBV11-2 and TRBJ2-1, with 8 positions matching TRBD1. J gave up 7 bases and V 5 bases, and 10 bases lay outside the gene matches. The CDR3 length is 15 residues. Germline V gene sequence: CDR1 SGHAT, CDR2 FQNNGV. The CDR3 nucleotides read TGTGCCAGCAGCCTGCTTGGACAGGGTACAAATGAGCAGTTCTTC. Translation: CASSLLGQGTNEQFF.

About this clone: Other nucleotide sequences in the sample specify the same CDR3. V usage is TRBV6-6 and J usage is TRBJ2-1, with D perhaps matching TRBD1 (5 bases). V was trimmed by 0 bases and J by 6 bases, leaving 12 bases between them. Germline V gives CDR1 MNHNY, CDR2 SVGAGI (reference sequence). This CDR3 is built from 15 residues. This chain's CDR3 is CASSYSGRVGNEQFF. In DNA, the CDR3 is TGTGCCAGCAGTTACTCGGGCAGGGTAGGCAATGAGCAGTTCTTC.

This clone was detected only a few times. The genes are TRBV6-5 and TRBJ2-7; 7 bases are a match to TRBD2. CDR3 length: 14 amino acids. Losses at the gene ends were 8 bases for V and 0 bases for J; bases not matched to a gene: 7. The germline V gene encodes CDR1 MNHEY and CDR2 SVGAGI. DNA of the CDR3: TGTGCCAGCGGGAGGGACGCAAGCTCCTACGAGCAGTACTTC. It codes for CASGRDASSYEQYF.

Of note for this clone: Other DNA sequences in the same sample also yield this CDR3. This rearrangement joins TRBV2 to TRBJ1-5, with D uncertain. Germline CDR1 reads SNHLY; CDR2 reads FYNNEI. The V gene lost 3 bases and the J gene lost 2 bases, with 5 bases spanning the gap. This CDR3 region has 13 residues. The CDR3 DNA reads as TGTGCCAGCAGTGAGATAGGCAATCAGCCCCAGCATTTT. Its translation: CASSEIGNQPQHF.

This sequence joins TRBV28 and TRBJ1-4; D unclear. The CDR3 is made up of 13 amino acids. Germline V gene data show CDR1 as MDHEN and CDR2 as SYDVKM. Between the trimmed V and J ends, which lost 6 bases and 8 bases, there was a span of 13 bases. The CDR3 nucleotides read TGTGCCAGCAGGGCGGTTTGGGCGGAAAAACTGTTTTTT. It encodes CASRAVWAEKLFF.

Judged by abundance, this clone is medium-sized. The V call is TRBV6-6, the J call TRBJ2-7; 8 nucleotides match TRBD1. Trimming at V came to 6 bases and at J to 7 bases, leaving 11 bases not matched to a gene. Germline V CDR1 and CDR2: MNHNY, SVGAGI (reference sequence). The CDR3 runs to 14 residues. The CDR3 DNA reads as TGTGCCAGCAGCGATGGGCAGGGGGCGCGGGAGCAGTACTTC. This sequence encodes CASSDGQGAREQYF.

This chain connects TRBV19 to TRBJ1-5; TRBD1 might be the D (6 bases). Germline CDR1 is LNHDA and CDR2 is SQIVND (reference sequence). This CDR3 has 12 residues. Trimming cost V 9 bases and J 3 bases, with 9 bases left between them. In DNA, the CDR3 is TGTGCCAGCCGGGACACCAATCAGCCCCAGCATTTT. Translated: CASRDTNQPQHF.

The chain joins TRBV2 to TRBJ1-5; D gene unclear. The V gene's germline CDR1 is SNHLY and CDR2 FYNNEI. The CDR3 is 14 residues long. V was pared by 4 bases and J by 0 bases, with 7 bases between. The CDR3 region has the DNA TGTGCCAGCAGTGCCGACGTTAGCAATCAGCCCCAGCATTTT. Amino acids: CASSADVSNQPQHF.

The chain combines TRBV28 with TRBJ1-3, with D hard to call. V was clipped by 8 bases and J by 0 bases, with 17 bases between them. The V gene's germline CDR1 is MDHEN and CDR2 SYDVKM. The CDR3 is made up of 16 amino acids. CDR3 amino acids: CASLPTSLSSGNTIYF. The CDR3 DNA reads TGTGCCAGCCTCCCGACCTCACTTAGCTCTGGAAACACCATATATTTT.

Here the CDR3 DNA reads TGTGCCAGCAGCGTTGCGTTAAACACCGGGGAGCTGTTTTTT. Translating gives CASSVALNTGELFF. V usage is TRBV6-4 and J usage is TRBJ2-2; D is undetermined. CDR1 is MRHNA, CDR2 SNTAGT, per germline. V shed 6 bases and J shed 2 bases, with 10 bases lying between them. This CDR3 has 14 residues.

This clone was recorded at least ten times. The genes are TRBV6-6 and TRBJ1-4; TRBD1 aligns across 8 bases. CDR1 and CDR2 (germline): MNHNY, SVGAGI (reference sequence). V lost 8 bases and J lost 8; bases outside the gene matches: 10. This CDR3 has 14 amino acids. The CDR3 nucleotides read TGTGCCAGCCGGCAAGGACAGGGTAGGGAAAAACTGTTTTTT. Encoded protein: CASRQGQGREKLFF.

The chain couples TRBV7-3 to TRBJ1-2; D uncertain. With 6 bases removed from V and 2 bases from J, the gap between germline ends came to 10 bases. CDR1 SGHTA and CDR2 FQGTGA come from the germline V gene. This CDR3 is 13 amino acids long. The CDR3 here is CASSPGHNYGYTF. In nucleotides, the CDR3 is TGTGCCAGCAGTCCCGGGCACAACTATGGCTACACCTTC.

The CDR3 sequence is CSGGDTEQFF. The CDR3, as DNA: TGCAGTGGAGGGGATACCGAGCAGTTCTTC. This chain uses TRBV20-1 with TRBJ2-1, with D perhaps matching TRBD1 or TRBD2 (5 bases each). Germline V gene sequence: CDR1 DFQATT, CDR2 SNEGSKA (reference sequence). The length of the CDR3 is 10 residues. V was shortened by 7 bases and J by 10 bases, with 11 bases between the two germline ends.

This clone was seen more than once but under ten times. This chain connects TRBV5-6 to TRBJ2-7; D not certain. Trimming pared 1 base from V and 3 bases from J, leaving 2 bases between. The CDR3 consists of 11 residues. Germline CDR1 is SGHDT and CDR2 is YYEEEE. CDR3: CASSLRYEQYF. DNA for the CDR3: TGTGCCAGCAGCTTGCGCTACGAGCAGTACTTC.

This clone is labeled as medium-sized. The genes are TRBV19 and TRBJ1-2; D not resolved. The V gene lost 10 bases and the J gene lost 0 bases, with 15 bases spanning the gap. Germline CDR1 is LNHDA and CDR2 is SQIVND (reference sequence). The CDR3 has 14 residues. CDR3 sequence reads: CANTIIDANYGYTF. The CDR3 DNA reads TGTGCCAACACAATCATAGACGCTAACTATGGCTACACCTTC.

This chain uses TRBV5-6 with TRBJ2-3, with 11 bases identical to TRBD2. Germline V gives CDR1 SGHDT, CDR2 YYEEEE. The V segment lost 5 bases and the J segment 8 bases; nucleotides outside the gene matches: 10. This CDR3 has 15 residues. The CDR3 spells CASSPGLAVVVTQYF. The CDR3 DNA reads as TGTGCCAGCAGTCCGGGACTAGCGGTGGTAGTTACGCAGTATTTT.

The J gene is TRBJ2-7, the V gene TRBV18; D may be TRBD1 (5 bases). V gave up 4 bases and J gave up 2 bases, with 18 bases separating them. The germline V gene has CDR1 KGHSH and CDR2 LQKENI. This CDR3 comprises 16 residues. The chain's CDR3 is CASSLLQGKGAYEQYF. CDR3 sequence (DNA): TGTGCCAGCTCACTACTTCAGGGAAAAGGGGCCTACGAGCAGTACTTC.

The CDR3 bases are TGTGCCAGCAGCTTAAGTCCGGTGAGCTCCTACGAGCAGTACTTC. It specifies CASSLSPVSSYEQYF. The chain joins TRBV7-2 to TRBJ2-7; D is unclear. The CDR3 spans 15 residues. Trimming removed 2 bases from V and 0 bases from J, with 11 bases in between. CDR1 and CDR2 (germline): SGHTA, FQGNSA.

The chain combines TRBV7-9 with TRBJ2-3; D is uncertain. CDR1 and CDR2 (germline): SEHNR, FQNEAQ (reference sequence). This CDR3 comprises 13 residues. Deletions cut 5 bases from V and 0 bases from J, with 6 bases between. As DNA, the CDR3 is TGTGCCAGCAGCCCCGACAGCACAGATACGCAGTATTTT. It translates to CASSPDSTDTQYF.

The chain couples TRBV27 to TRBJ2-7, with TRBD2 matching 8 bases. Germline values: CDR1 MNHEY, CDR2 SMNVEV (reference sequence). The V segment lost 6 bases and the J segment 9 bases; nucleotides outside the gene matches: 13. The CDR3 consists of 14 residues. The CDR3 nucleotides read TGTGCCAGCAGGGGGCTAGCGGGTGTGGTCGGGCAGTACTTC. Translating it yields CASRGLAGVVGQYF.

This clone has just a few counts. The V and J genes are TRBV30 and TRBJ2-1, with 12 positions matching TRBD2. The CDR3 is 16 residues long. J gave up 10 bases and V 8 bases, and 18 bases lay outside the gene matches. CDR1 GTSNPN and CDR2 SVGIG come from the germline V gene (reference sequence). The CDR3 nucleotides are TGTGCCACAGAACTAGCGGGAGGACCTAGGGGTAAAGAGCAGTTCTTC. Translating it yields CATELAGGPRGKEQFF.

The chain is built from TRBV7-6 and TRBJ2-7, with D tentatively TRBD1 or TRBD2 (5 bases each). The CDR3 covers 13 residues. The V end was cut by 0 bases, the J end by 6 bases, with 9 bases between. Looked up from germline, CDR1 is SGHVS and CDR2 is FNYEAQ. The CDR3 DNA follows: TGTGCCAGCAGCTTAGCGGGGACGAGCGAGCAGTACTTC. Amino acid sequence: CASSLAGTSEQYF.

This chain connects TRBV28 to TRBJ1-4; D unresolved. Trimming took 5 bases from V and 8 from J, leaving 6 bases between them. CDR1 is MDHEN, CDR2 SYDVKM, per germline. The length of the CDR3 is 11 residues. The CDR3 bases are TGTGCCAGCAGTCCCAGGGAAAAACTGTTTTTT. Its protein product is CASSPREKLFF.

This rearrangement joins TRBV28 to TRBJ2-5, with 7 nucleotides matching TRBD2. Trimming at V came to 4 bases and at J to 4 bases, leaving 12 bases not matched to a gene. Germline CDR1 MDHEN, CDR2 SYDVKM. The CDR3 is made up of 16 amino acids. CDR3 amino acids: CASSSLRRGRGETQYF. The CDR3 coding sequence is TGTGCCAGCAGTTCCCTGAGACGCGGGAGAGGAGAGACCCAGTACTTC.

This sequence joins TRBV6-1 and TRBJ2-1; 7 bases map to TRBD2. J lost 9 bases, V lost 1 base, and 3 bases had no gene match. There are 13 residues in the CDR3. Germline CDR1 MNHNS, CDR2 SASEGT. The CDR3 DNA follows: TGTGCCAGCAGTGAAGGGGGGGAGGGTGAGCAGTTCTTC. Translating gives CASSEGGEGEQFF.

This chain connects TRBV4-1 to TRBJ2-7, with D perhaps being TRBD1 or TRBD2 (5 bases each). CDR1 and CDR2 from the germline V gene are MGHRA and YSYEKL. Trimming took off 4 bases at V and 6 bases at J, with 19 bases between the two ends. The CDR3 contains 15 residues. The CDR3 is CASSRNEGLVGEQYF. CDR3 DNA: TGCGCCAGCAGCCGTAATGAGGGGCTAGTTGGCGAGCAGTACTTC.